This record looks at one T cell receptor (beta chain) sequence and its context. Reanalyzing the 5' RACE reads, TCRdb keeps one entry per CDR3 protein, without DNA. The sample totals 400,000 to 500,000 distinct CDR3 sequences; its top ten clones hold roughly 8%. This sample is drawn from a study of T cells expressing NK-cell markers. Turning to the study itself: Sequencing of TCR beta repertoires drew on sorted CD3+CD56+NKG2C+, CD3+CD56+NKG2C- and CD3+CD56-NKG2C+ T cells.

Sequenced: blood T cells: a sorted CD56 or NKG2C T cell subset, CD4+ or CD8+ T cells, or bulk PBMC T cells (not recorded which). The sequence came from a woman between 18 and 70 years old in good health.

CDR3 sequence: CAWNNGRKANYGYTF. This chain uses TRBV30 with TRBJ1-2; the D call from TCRdb, TRBD1, cannot be confirmed without DNA. The CDR3 covers 15 residues. Germline CDR1 GTSNPN, CDR2 SVGIG (reference sequence).